The rows below give T cell receptor beta chains drawn from one sample of a study of Tregs in tolerant kidney transplant recipients. The repertoire was sequenced with immunoSEQ multiplex PCR; TCRdb's copy has only in-frame clones and lacks some. The sample has 15,000 to 17,000 clones, around 94% seen once. The sequencing input was CD8+ T cells from blood. The source is a human donor in good health. The CDR3 runs from the conserved cysteine through the conserved F or W. The D gene is left open where the match is weak. Clone size is stated in some rows and not others, as once, few, many or a class when expanded.

CDR3: CASSDAGTATNEQFF; DNA: TGTGCCAGCAGCGATGCCGGGACAGCCACCAATGAGCAGTTCTTC; V: TRBV25-1; size: -; J: TRBJ2-1; D: TRBD1
CDR3: CASSLDPGRDHFNYGYTF; DNA: TGTGCCAGCAGTTTAGATCCGGGGCGAGACCATTTTAACTATGGCTACACCTTC; V: TRBV28; size: -; J: TRBJ1-2; D: -
CDR3: CASSLRGNTEAFF; DNA: TGTGCCAGCAGCCTCCGGGGGAACACTGAAGCTTTCTTT; V: TRBV6-5; size: -; J: TRBJ1-1; D: -
CDR3: CASSSGGFILAANTGELFF; DNA: TGTGCCAGCAGCTCTGGGGGGTTCATACTAGCGGCGAACACCGGGGAGCTGTTTTTT; V: TRBV11-3; size: -; J: TRBJ2-2; D: TRBD2
CDR3: CASTTQAGYRYF; DNA: TGTGCCAGCACCACACAGGCTGGCTATCGGTACTTC; V: TRBV7-9; size: -; J: TRBJ2-7; D: -
CDR3: CAWSPSGFYEQYF; DNA: TGTGCCTGGAGCCCTTCAGGGTTCTACGAGCAGTACTTC; V: TRBV30; size: -; J: TRBJ2-7; D: -
CDR3: CASSIPHRDRGIEAFF; DNA: TGTGCCAGCAGCATTCCTCACCGGGACAGGGGTATTGAAGCTTTCTTT; V: TRBV7-9; size: -; J: TRBJ1-1; D: TRBD1
CDR3: CAWSMGGRETQYF; DNA: TGTGCCTGGTCGATGGGGGGGAGGGAGACCCAGTACTTC; V: TRBV30; size: -; J: TRBJ2-5; D: TRBD2
CDR3: CASSLYSAPSTDTQYF; DNA: TGTGCCAGCAGCTTATATTCGGCTCCCTCCACAGATACGCAGTATTTT; V: TRBV7-6; size: once; J: TRBJ2-3; D: -
CDR3: CASSQLEANYGYTF; DNA: TGCGCCAGCAGCCAATTAGAAGCTAACTATGGCTACACCTTC; V: TRBV4-1; size: -; J: TRBJ1-2; D: -
CDR3: CASSPWGLNTGELFF; DNA: TGTGCCAGCAGCCCTTGGGGTCTGAACACCGGGGAGCTGTTTTTT; V: TRBV7-9; size: -; J: TRBJ2-2; D: -
CDR3: CASNTRTVGDQETQYF; DNA: TGTGCCAGCAATACCCGGACCGTAGGGGACCAAGAGACCCAGTACTTC; V: TRBV6-6; size: -; J: TRBJ2-5; D: -
CDR3: CASSHPTSAGGPGELFF; DNA: TGCGCCAGCAGCCACCCTACGAGCGCGGGAGGGCCCGGGGAGCTGTTTTTT; V: TRBV4-1; size: -; J: TRBJ2-2; D: TRBD2
CDR3: CASGVQGALYEQYF; DNA: TGTGCCAGCGGGGTCCAGGGGGCTCTCTACGAGCAGTACTTC; V: TRBV2; size: -; J: TRBJ2-7; D: TRBD1
CDR3: CASSVQGKGSPLHF; DNA: TGTGCCAGCAGCGTTCAGGGGAAGGGTTCACCCCTCCACTTT; V: TRBV9; size: -; J: TRBJ1-6; D: -
CDR3: CASSEGQFSNQPQHF; DNA: TGTGCCAGCAGCGAAGGACAGTTTAGCAATCAGCCCCAGCATTTT; V: TRBV27; size: -; J: TRBJ1-5; D: -
CDR3: CASSQVLEAGGPNEQFF; DNA: TGTGCCAGCAGCCAAGTGTTAGAAGCGGGAGGGCCGAATGAGCAGTTCTTC; V: TRBV4-2; size: -; J: TRBJ2-1; D: TRBD2
CDR3: CASSQDGGVNEQFF; DNA: TGTGCCAGCAGCCAGGACGGAGGAGTCAATGAGCAGTTCTTC; V: TRBV14; size: -; J: TRBJ2-1; D: -
CDR3: CASSPTGVWTSGANVLTF; DNA: TGTGCCAGCAGTCCGACCGGGGTTTGGACTTCTGGGGCCAACGTCCTGACTTTC; V: TRBV27; size: -; J: TRBJ2-6; D: -
CDR3: CASSVGGGHSTDTQYF; DNA: TGTGCCAGCAGCGTAGGTGGGGGCCATAGCACAGATACGCAGTATTTT; V: TRBV9; size: -; J: TRBJ2-3; D: -
CDR3: CASRMTGAYYGYTF; DNA: TGTGCCAGCAGGATGACAGGGGCATACTATGGCTACACCTTC; V: TRBV5-4; size: -; J: TRBJ1-2; D: TRBD1
CDR3: CAWIPGTPLSYNEQFF; DNA: TGTGCCTGGATCCCGGGGACTCCGTTGTCCTACAATGAGCAGTTCTTC; V: TRBV30; size: once; J: TRBJ2-1; D: -
CDR3: CASSGVLGTRYGYTF; DNA: TGTGCCAGCAGCGGGGTTTTAGGGACTCGCTACGGCTACACCTTC; V: TRBV9; size: -; J: TRBJ1-2; D: -
CDR3: CASSYIAGVPYEQYF; DNA: TGTGCCAGCAGCTATATAGCGGGAGTCCCCTACGAGCAGTACTTC; V: TRBV13; size: -; J: TRBJ2-7; D: TRBD2
CDR3: CASNYKDLYGYTF; DNA: TGTGCCAGTAACTATAAGGACCTCTATGGCTACACCTTC; V: TRBV19; size: -; J: TRBJ1-2; D: -
CDR3: CASSLGRAWGNEQFF; DNA: TGTGCCAGCAGCTTGGGACGCGCATGGGGGAATGAGCAGTTCTTC; V: TRBV7-8; size: -; J: TRBJ2-1; D: -